The subject of this entry is one TCR beta chain. There are 16 residues in the CDR3. Germline V gene lookup returns CDR1 SGHDT and CDR2 YYEEEE. V was clipped by 2 bases and J by 1 base, with 13 bases between them. As processed by the authors: Junction-only sequences produced by ImmunoSEQ had no quality scores, so filtering differed. The repertoire was sequenced with immunoSEQ multiplex PCR; TCRdb's copy has only in-frame clones and lacks some. Clone size and the V and J calls come from that table; the DNA yielded D and trimming. The table has fewer than 2.5 million clones, 80% to 95% seen once. The sample belongs to a study of shared clonotypes between healthy human individuals. Study at large: Per donor, CD8 memory used one plate, CD8 naive used two, CD4 memory used three and CD4 naive used three.

The TCR comes from a man aged 18 to 30 in good health. Some clones in this sample may be carry-over from other donors' samples. This sequence joins TRBV5-6 and TRBJ2-1; D might be TRBD2 (6 bases). The sample comprised naive CD4+ T cells from PBMCs. Documented subset: CD45RA+ positively selected. The CDR3 spells CASSFGGVGSYNEQFF. The CDR3 nucleotides read TGTGCCAGCAGCTTCGGGGGAGTGGGGTCCTACAATGAGCAGTTCTTC.